This T cell receptor beta chain is drawn from a study of T cell repertoires in cytomegalovirus infection. After removal of 6 bases from V and 4 bases from J, the junction contained 5 bases not matched to a gene. The CDR3 loop spans 12 amino acids. CDR1 and CDR2 from the germline V gene are DFQATT and SNEGSKA (reference sequence). This clonotype was seen more than once but under ten times. The target antigen is unknown. TCRdb used MiXCR to reprocess the reads, holding one entry per CDR3 protein. The data hold roughly 990,000 distinct CDR3 sequences, with less than 40% observed a single time. The sample consisted of cultured CD8+ T cells from PBMCs, taken from culture after CMV antigen stimulation. This clonotype was obtained from a human donor in good health (CMV status not recorded). Some clones in this sample may be carry-over from other donors' samples. The chain employs TRBV20-1 and TRBJ1-2; TRBD1 agrees at 7 bases. CDR3 protein: CSARQGFYGYTF. CDR3 sequence (DNA): TGCAGTGCCAGACAGGGTTTCTATGGCTACACCTTC.